These T cell receptor beta chains were read from a single sample in a study of post-analysis software for immune sequencing data. MiXCR was run by TCRdb on the PCR reads, yielding one entry per CDR3 protein. The sample carries roughly 400,000 distinct CDR3 sequences, approximately 37% recorded once. Material for sequencing was blood. The receptors come from a girl aged 2 to 9 with multiple sclerosis. Both conserved end residues are part of each CDR3. Each record gives: J gene, D gene, clone size, V gene, CDR3 DNA, CDR3 protein. The D gene is left open where the match is weak. Some rows have no size entry. The others give once, few or many, or a class for an expanded clone.

TRBJ1-1	.	.	TRBV7-3	TGTGCCAGCAGCCCCTCGGCGGCGAACACTGAAGCTTTCTTT	CASSPSAANTEAFF
TRBJ1-1	.	.	TRBV2	TGTGCCAGCAGTGAAAAGCGGGACATCTGGGGGGACACTGAAGCTTTCTTT	CASSEKRDIWGDTEAFF
TRBJ2-3	.	.	TRBV3-1	TGTGCCAGCAGCCAAGTATCCGCGATCACAGATACGCAGTATTTT	CASSQVSAITDTQYF
TRBJ1-6	.	.	TRBV12-3/TRBV12-4	TGTGCCAGCAGTTTAGCAGGGGCGTTTAGTTCACCCCTCCACTTT	CASSLAGAFSSPLHF
TRBJ2-1	TRBD2	.	TRBV29-1	TGCAGCGTGGAGGGTATTACTAGGGCGGGAGGCAATGAGCAGTTCTTC	CSVEGITRAGGNEQFF
TRBJ2-3	.	.	TRBV6-1	TGTGCCAGCAGTGAATTTAAGGGAAATGGGGACACAGATACGCAGTATTTT	CASSEFKGNGDTDTQYF
TRBJ1-4	.	.	TRBV10-2	TGCGCCAGCAGCAATCGACGGACTCACAGCGAACTGTTTTTT	CASSNRRTHSELFF
TRBJ2-1	.	.	TRBV20-1	TGCAGTGCTAGAGATCCGGGGCGGGGCTCCTACAATGAGCAGTTCTTC	CSARDPGRGSYNEQFF
TRBJ1-5	.	few	TRBV7-9	TGTGCCAGCAGCCCGAGTTGGGGGGCGAATCAGCCCCAGCATTTT	CASSPSWGANQPQHF
TRBJ1-2	TRBD1	few	TRBV28	TGTGCCAGCAGGACTATGGGACAGGGCTATGGCTACACCTTC	CASRTMGQGYGYTF
TRBJ1-5	TRBD1	.	TRBV6-2/TRBV6-3	TGTGCCAGCAGTTACGGACAGGGGGCAGGGCATTGGAAGCCCCAGCATTTT	CASSYGQGAGHWKPQHF
TRBJ2-1	.	.	TRBV20-1	TGCAGTGCTAGACTGTCTAGCCTACACAATGAGCAGTTCTTC	CSARLSSLHNEQFF
TRBJ2-1	TRBD2	few	TRBV7-7	TGTGCTAGCAGCTACGGACTAGCGGGAGAGAATGAGCAGTTCTTC	CASSYGLAGENEQFF
TRBJ1-1	.	.	TRBV5-1	TGCGCCAGCAGCTTGAGGCGGACAGACTTTACTGAAGCTTTCTTT	CASSLRRTDFTEAFF